This note documents a single TCR beta chain sequence. The CDR3 has 15 residues. The germline V gene encodes CDR1 SGHAT and CDR2 FQNNGV. V trimming: 5 bases; J trimming: 1 base; junction bases outside the gene matches: 3. The data are from a study of blood T cell repertoires in COVID-19. In the study overall: From T cells, B-cell-depleted T cells, or PBMCs came the material, which was cDNA or gDNA.

Libraries were prepared by immunoSEQ multiplex PCR; TCRdb keeps only in-frame clonotypes and omits some of them. Among tens of thousands of clones listed, around 88% were seen once. Seattle enrolled patients during active infection and tracked them longitudinally. The genes are TRBV11-2 and TRBJ2-1; 9 bases line up with TRBD1. Material: peripheral blood. The clonotype originates from a man older than 75 with COVID-19, enrolled during active disease. The DNA of the CDR3 is TGTGCCAGCAGCCGGGGACAGGGTTCCTACAATGAGCAGTTCTTC. It is translated as CASSRGQGSYNEQFF.